This T cell receptor beta chain is from a study of identical twins (dated by TCRdb to between 2015 and 2016). For context, the study as a whole: The study deep-sequenced TCR alpha and beta repertoires from monozygotic twins, unrelated adults of various ages and cord blood to test whether fetal clonotypes persist. To rule out contamination, replicate twin experiments were performed at different times with different library preparation protocols.

The library was produced with 5' RACE. The instrument given in TCRdb is Illumina HiSeq 2000. Template switching introduced a universal primer binding site; the final cDNA contained a unique molecular identifier, enabling accurate counting of TCR cDNA molecules. Specific primers in the conserved constant-segment region were used to synthesize first-strand cDNA for the TCR alpha and beta chains. To control for contamination, every cDNA library carried two barcodes: a SMART-Mk sample barcode plus Illumina barcodes. TruSeq adapter sequences along with Illumina sample barcodes were introduced in two successive PCR steps. Sequencing of the TCR alpha and beta cDNA libraries was done on the Illumina HiSeq platform using custom primers. In the authors' own workflow: Unique molecular identifiers were extracted from raw reads with MiGEC, and CDR3 positions were determined with MiXCR. For each individual, recombination models were inferred using an EM algorithm with the repgenHMM and IGoR tools. Shared clonotypes were analyzed with the tcR package in R, and sharing was normalized by the product of cloneset sizes. To study raw recombination without the effects of thymic and clonal selection, out-of-frame nonproductive sequences were analyzed. TCRdb's own reprocessing of the public reads used fastp at Q25 and MiXCR and kept productive beta chains. Rows matching on CDR3 protein sequence are summarized as one entry with the most common DNA and genes. TCRdb assigned the V and J calls; the authors' analysis was not used. The sample includes 250,000 to 300,000 distinct CDR3 sequences, with roughly 9.8% observed a single time. The ten biggest clones cover under 7.5% of the sample.

Ten or more counts support this clonotype. Its antigen target is currently unknown. Within one base of it there is no much larger clone, and no base qualities were kept. The CDR3 spans 15 residues, from the cysteine through the phenylalanine. CDR3 DNA only is kept here, 45 bases in frame from base 1. V is cut by 1 base and J by 3 bases, and the space between the germline ends is 11 bases. As encoded in the germline V gene, CDR1 is SGHDN while CDR2 is FVKESK. Every donor in the study was a healthy Caucasian. Three pairs of female monozygotic twins, all aged roughly 18 to 29 years, made up the twin cohort. Positive isolation kits from Invitrogen were used to isolate CD4+ and CD8+ T cell populations. On the study overall, not on this receptor specifically: Invariant T cells such as MAIT and iNKT could partly confound zero-insertion analyses, though diverse VJ usage argued against this for most clonotypes. Because the same donors could not be followed over many years, conclusions were based on cross-sectional statistical analysis. Out-of-frame TCR alpha sequences shared between twins showed an excess of low generation-probability sequences compared with coincidental sharing between unrelated individuals. Recombination models systematically underestimated out-of-frame TCR alpha sharing in monozygotic twins but agreed with sharing between unrelated individuals. Abundant cord blood beta clonotypes carried fewer insertions; young adult naive repertoires showed a weaker similar trend, while memory repertoires showed none. A weaker excess of twin sharing was found in beta out-of-frame sequences because the signal-to-noise ratio was lowered by fewer shared sequences.

In addition, the sample was reused for a study of yellow fever vaccine responses in identical twins. From the second report: According to the authors, the vaccine-induced T cell response in identical twins seemed to be partly convergent and partly specific to each individual. The study precisely tracked vaccine-responding T cell clones in identical twins.

Material for sequencing was CD8+ T cells sorted from blood. The receptor was derived from a young woman in good health. The chain joins TRBV14 to TRBJ2-3; the D region is possibly TRBD1 or TRBD2, each matching across 5 bases. The nucleotide sequence reads as follows: TGTGCCAGCAGCCAAGTTGGGGGTTTGACAGATACGCAGTATTTT. Its protein reads: CASSQVGGLTDTQYF. The variable domain in full, with residues beyond the CDR3 obtained from the reference TRBV14 and TRBJ2-3 genes, is EAGVTQFPSHSVIEKGQTVTLRCDPISGHDNLYWYRRVMGKEIKFLLHFVKESKQDESGMPNNRFLAERTGGTYSTLKVQPAELEDSGVYFCASSQVGGLTDTQYFGPGTRLTVL.